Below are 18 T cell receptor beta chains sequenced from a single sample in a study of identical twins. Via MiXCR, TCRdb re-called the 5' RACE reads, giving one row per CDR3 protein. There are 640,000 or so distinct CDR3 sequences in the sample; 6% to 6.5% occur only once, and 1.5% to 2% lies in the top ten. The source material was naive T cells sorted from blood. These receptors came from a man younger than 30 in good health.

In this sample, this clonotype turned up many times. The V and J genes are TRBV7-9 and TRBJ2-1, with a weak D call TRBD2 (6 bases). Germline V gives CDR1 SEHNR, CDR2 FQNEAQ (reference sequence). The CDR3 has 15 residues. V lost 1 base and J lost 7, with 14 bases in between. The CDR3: CASSLVDSRGNEQFF. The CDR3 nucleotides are TGTGCCAGCAGCTTAGTGGACTCCCGGGGGAATGAGCAGTTCTTC.

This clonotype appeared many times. The CDR3 loop is CSADRYTDTQYF. CDR3 sequence (DNA): TGCAGTGCTGACAGGTACACAGATACGCAGTATTTT. V is TRBV20-1 and J is TRBJ2-3, with a tentative D call TRBD1 (6 bases). The germline CDR1 and CDR2 sequences are DFQATT and SNEGSKA (reference sequence). The CDR3 has 12 amino acids. V was clipped by 5 bases and J by 2 bases, with 8 bases between them.

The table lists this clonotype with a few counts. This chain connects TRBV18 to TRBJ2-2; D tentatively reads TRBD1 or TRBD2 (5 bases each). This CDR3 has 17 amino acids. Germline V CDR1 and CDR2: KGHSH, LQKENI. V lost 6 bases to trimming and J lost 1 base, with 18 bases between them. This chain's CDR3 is CASSILGLARNTGELFF. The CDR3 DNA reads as TGTGCCAGCTCCATCTTGGGGCTAGCCCGGAACACCGGGGAGCTGTTTTTT.

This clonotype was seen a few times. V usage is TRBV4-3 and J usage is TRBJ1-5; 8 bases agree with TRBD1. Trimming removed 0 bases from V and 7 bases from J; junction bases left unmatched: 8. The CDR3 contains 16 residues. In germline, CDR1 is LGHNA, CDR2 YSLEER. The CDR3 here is CASSQDLGQGEQPQHF. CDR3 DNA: TGCGCCAGCAGCCAAGATCTTGGACAGGGAGAACAGCCCCAGCATTTT.

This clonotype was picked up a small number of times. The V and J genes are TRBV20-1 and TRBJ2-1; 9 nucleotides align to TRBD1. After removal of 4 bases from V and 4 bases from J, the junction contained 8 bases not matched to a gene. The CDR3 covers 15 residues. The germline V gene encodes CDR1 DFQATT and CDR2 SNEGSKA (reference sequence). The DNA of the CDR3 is TGCAGTGCTACCCTTACAGGGGGCCTTTACAATGAGCAGTTCTTC. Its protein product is CSATLTGGLYNEQFF.

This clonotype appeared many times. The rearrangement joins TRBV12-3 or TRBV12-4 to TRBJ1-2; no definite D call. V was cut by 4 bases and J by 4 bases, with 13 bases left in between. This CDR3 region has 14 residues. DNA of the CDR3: TGTGCCAGCAGTTCCGGCGGTCGGACCTATGGCTACACCTTC. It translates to CASSSGGRTYGYTF.

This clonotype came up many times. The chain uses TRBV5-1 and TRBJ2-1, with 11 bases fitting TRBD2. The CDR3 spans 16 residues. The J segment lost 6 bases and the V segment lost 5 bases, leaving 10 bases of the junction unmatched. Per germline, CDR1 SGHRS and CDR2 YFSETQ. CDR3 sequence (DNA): TGCGCCAGCAGATCGCTACTAGCGGGAGCGCCCAATGAGCAGTTCTTC. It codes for CASRSLLAGAPNEQFF.

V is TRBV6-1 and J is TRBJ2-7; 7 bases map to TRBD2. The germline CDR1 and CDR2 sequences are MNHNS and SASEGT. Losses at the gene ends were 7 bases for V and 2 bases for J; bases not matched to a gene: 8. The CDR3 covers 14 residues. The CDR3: CASTRRETPYEQYF. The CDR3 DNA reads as TGTGCCAGCACGCGGCGGGAGACCCCCTACGAGCAGTACTTC.

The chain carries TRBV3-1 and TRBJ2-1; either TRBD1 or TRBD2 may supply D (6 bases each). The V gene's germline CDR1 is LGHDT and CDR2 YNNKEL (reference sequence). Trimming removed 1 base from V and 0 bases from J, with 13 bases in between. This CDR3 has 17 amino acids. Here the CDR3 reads CASSQGGGTSSYNEQFF. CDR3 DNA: TGTGCCAGCAGCCAAGGAGGGGGGACGAGCTCCTACAATGAGCAGTTCTTC.

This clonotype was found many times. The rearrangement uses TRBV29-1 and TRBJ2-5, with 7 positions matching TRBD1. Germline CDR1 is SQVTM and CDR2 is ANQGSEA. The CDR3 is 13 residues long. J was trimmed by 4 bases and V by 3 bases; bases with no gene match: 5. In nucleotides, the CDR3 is TGCAGCGTTGAGACAGGGTTGGGAGAGACCCAGTACTTC. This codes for CSVETGLGETQYF. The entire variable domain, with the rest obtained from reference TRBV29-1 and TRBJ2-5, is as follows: SAVISQKPSRDICQRGTSLTIQCQVDSQVTMMFWYRQQPGQSLTLIATANQGSEATYESGFVIDKFPISRPNLTFSTLTVSNMSPEDSSIYLCSVETGLGETQYFGPGTRLLVL.

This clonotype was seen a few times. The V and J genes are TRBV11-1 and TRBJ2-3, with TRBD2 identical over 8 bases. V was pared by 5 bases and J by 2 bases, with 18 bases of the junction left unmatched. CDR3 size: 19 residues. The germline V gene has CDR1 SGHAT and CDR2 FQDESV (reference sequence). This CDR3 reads CASSPVVAGGHLSTDTQYF. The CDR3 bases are TGTGCCAGCAGCCCGGTAGTGGCGGGAGGCCATCTTTCCACAGATACGCAGTATTTT.

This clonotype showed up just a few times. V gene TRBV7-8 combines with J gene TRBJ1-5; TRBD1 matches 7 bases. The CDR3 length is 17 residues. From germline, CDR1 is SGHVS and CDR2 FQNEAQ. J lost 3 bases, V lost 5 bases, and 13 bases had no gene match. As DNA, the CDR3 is TGTGCCAGCAGCCCCCGACAGGGTCGGTATTCCAATCAGCCCCAGCATTTT. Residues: CASSPRQGRYSNQPQHF.

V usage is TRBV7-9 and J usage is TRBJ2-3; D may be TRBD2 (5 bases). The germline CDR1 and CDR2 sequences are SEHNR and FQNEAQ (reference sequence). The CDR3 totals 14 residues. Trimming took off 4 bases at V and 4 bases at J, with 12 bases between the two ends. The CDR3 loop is CASSSADQPDTQYF. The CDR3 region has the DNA TGTGCCAGCAGCTCAGCGGACCAGCCAGATACGCAGTATTTT.

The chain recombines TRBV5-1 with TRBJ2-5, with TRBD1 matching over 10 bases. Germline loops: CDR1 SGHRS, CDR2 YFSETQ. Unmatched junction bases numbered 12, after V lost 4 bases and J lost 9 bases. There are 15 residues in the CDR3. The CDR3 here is CASSDDRGPHGAQYF. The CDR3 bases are TGCGCCAGCAGCGACGACAGGGGGCCCCATGGGGCCCAGTACTTC.

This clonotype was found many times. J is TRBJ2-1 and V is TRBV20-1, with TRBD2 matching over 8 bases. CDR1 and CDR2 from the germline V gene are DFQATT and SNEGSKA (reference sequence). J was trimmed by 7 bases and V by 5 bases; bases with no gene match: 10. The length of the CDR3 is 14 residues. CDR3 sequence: CSASREGLSNEQFF. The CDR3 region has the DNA TGCAGTGCTTCCCGGGAGGGCCTGAGTAATGAGCAGTTCTTC.

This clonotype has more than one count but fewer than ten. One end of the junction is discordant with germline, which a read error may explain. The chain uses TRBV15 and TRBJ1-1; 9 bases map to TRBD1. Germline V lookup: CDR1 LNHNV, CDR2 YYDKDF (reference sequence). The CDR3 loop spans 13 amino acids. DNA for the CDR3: TGTGCCACCAGCACAGAGGGGGGGACAGGGACCCTCTTT. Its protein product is CATSTEGGTGTLF.

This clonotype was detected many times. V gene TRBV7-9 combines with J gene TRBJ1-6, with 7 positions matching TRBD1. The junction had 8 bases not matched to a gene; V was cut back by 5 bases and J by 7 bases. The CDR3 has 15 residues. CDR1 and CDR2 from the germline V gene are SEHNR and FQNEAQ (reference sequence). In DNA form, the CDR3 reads TGTGCCAGCAGCCGAGCAGGGACAGAAAATTCACCCCTCCACTTT. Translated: CASSRAGTENSPLHF.

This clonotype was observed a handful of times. CDR3 loop: CASSLGRTWNTGELFF. CDR3 in DNA: TGTGCCAGCAGCTTAGGCAGGACATGGAACACCGGGGAGCTGTTTTTT. The genes are TRBV7-6 and TRBJ2-2; a weak D match, TRBD1 (5 bases). Germline V lookup: CDR1 SGHVS, CDR2 FNYEAQ. The CDR3 loop spans 16 amino acids. Trimming cost V 1 base and J 1 base, with 10 bases left between them.